This record concerns one T cell receptor (beta chain) sequence. What it binds is unknown. V lost 9 bases to trimming and J lost 0 bases; unmatched junction nucleotides: 5. CDR3 length equals 15 residues. The germline V gene has CDR1 ENHRY and CDR2 SYGVKD. Sequencing used immunoSEQ multiplex PCR; TCRdb keeps in-frame clones, though not all of them. The table has about 60,000 clones, about 90% seen once. The sample is drawn from a study of pediatric ulcerative colitis. The study's findings and limits: Rectal repertoires separated controls, mild-moderate and acute severe colitis.

The V gene is TRBV10-3, the J gene TRBJ2-7, with 13 bases that match TRBD2. Specimen: blood. The TCR originated in a boy younger than 18 who was a control in a study of pediatric ulcerative colitis. The chain's CDR3 is CAIKRTSGSSYEQYF. The CDR3, as DNA: TGTGCCATAAAGAGGACTAGCGGGAGCTCCTACGAGCAGTACTTC.